This TCR beta chain is drawn from a study of response to subunit inactivated influenza vaccine. The ends were cut back, 4 bases at V and 1 base at J, with 19 bases in the middle. In germline, CDR1 is MDHEN, CDR2 SYDVKM. The CDR3 length is 17 residues. About this clonotype itself: Its matching antigen is unknown.

General study findings and limits: That few new T cells are recruited by each seasonal influenza vaccination was the authors' suggestion.

TCRdb processed the RT-PCR reads anew with MiXCR; each CDR3 protein has one entry. The data hold about 500,000 distinct CDR3 sequences, with about 15% observed a single time. This rearrangement joins TRBV28 to TRBJ1-1; D unclear. The source is a man between 50 and 69 years old who received an inactivated influenza vaccine. The material was CD4+ T cells sorted from PBMCs, obtained 23 to 25 months after vaccination. CDR3 sequence reads: CASSSQLGYPRNTEAFF. CDR3 in DNA: TGTGCCAGCAGTTCCCAATTAGGGTACCCGAGGAACACTGAAGCTTTCTTT.